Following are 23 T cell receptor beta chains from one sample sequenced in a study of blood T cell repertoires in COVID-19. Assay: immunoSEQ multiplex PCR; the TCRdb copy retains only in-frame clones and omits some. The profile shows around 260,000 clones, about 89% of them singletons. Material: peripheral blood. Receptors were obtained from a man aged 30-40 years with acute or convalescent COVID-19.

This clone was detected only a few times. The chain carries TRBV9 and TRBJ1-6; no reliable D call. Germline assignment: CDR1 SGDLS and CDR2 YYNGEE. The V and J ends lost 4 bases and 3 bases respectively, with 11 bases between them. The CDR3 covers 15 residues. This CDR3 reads CASSQDALYNSPLHF. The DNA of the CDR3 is TGTGCCAGCAGCCAGGATGCTCTCTATAATTCACCCCTCCACTTT.

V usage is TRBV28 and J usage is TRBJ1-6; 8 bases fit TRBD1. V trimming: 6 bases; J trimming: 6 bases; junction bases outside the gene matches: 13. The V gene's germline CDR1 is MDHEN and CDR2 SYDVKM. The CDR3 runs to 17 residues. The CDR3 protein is CASRTPKRTGSNSPLHF. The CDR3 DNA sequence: TGTGCCAGCAGAACCCCAAAGAGGACAGGGAGTAATTCACCCCTCCACTTT.

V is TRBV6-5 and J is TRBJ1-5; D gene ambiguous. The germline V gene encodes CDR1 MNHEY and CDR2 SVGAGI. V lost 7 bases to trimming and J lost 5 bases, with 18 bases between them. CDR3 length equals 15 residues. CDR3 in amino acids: CASNPGGESYQPQHF. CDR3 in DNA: TGTGCCAGCAACCCAGGAGGAGAAAGTTATCAGCCCCAGCATTTT.

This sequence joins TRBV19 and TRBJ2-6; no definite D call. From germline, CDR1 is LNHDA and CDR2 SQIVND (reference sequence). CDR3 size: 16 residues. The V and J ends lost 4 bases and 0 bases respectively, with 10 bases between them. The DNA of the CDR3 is TGTGCCAGTAGTAGCGGCGTGGGCTCTGGGGCCAACGTCCTGACTTTC. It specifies CASSSGVGSGANVLTF.

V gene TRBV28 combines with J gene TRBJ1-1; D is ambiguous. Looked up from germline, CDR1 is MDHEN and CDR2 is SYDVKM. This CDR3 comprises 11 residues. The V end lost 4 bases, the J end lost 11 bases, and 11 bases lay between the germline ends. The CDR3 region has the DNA TGTGCCAGCAGTTCAGGCCCTACGGCTTTCTTT. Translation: CASSSGPTAFF.

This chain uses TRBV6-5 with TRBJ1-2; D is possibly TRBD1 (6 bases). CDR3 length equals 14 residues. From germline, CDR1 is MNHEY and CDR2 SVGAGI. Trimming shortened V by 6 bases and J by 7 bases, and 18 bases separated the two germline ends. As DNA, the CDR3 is TGTGCCAGCAGGGGAAACAGGGCAAGGGGTGGCTACACCTTC. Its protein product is CASRGNRARGGYTF.

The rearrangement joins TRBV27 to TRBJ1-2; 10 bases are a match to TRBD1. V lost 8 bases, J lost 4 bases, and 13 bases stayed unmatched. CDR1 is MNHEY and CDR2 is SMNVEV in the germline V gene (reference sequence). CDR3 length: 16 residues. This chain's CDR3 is CASVSFRDRGSYGYTF. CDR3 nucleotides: TGTGCCAGCGTATCCTTCCGGGACAGGGGTAGCTATGGCTACACCTTC.

This CDR3 is CAVKFQATNEKLFF. The CDR3 nucleotides are TGTGCCGTAAAATTCCAGGCAACTAATGAAAAACTGTTTTTT. This chain links TRBV30 with TRBJ1-4; D is uncertain. V was pared by 8 bases and J by 0 bases, with 13 bases between. CDR1 is GTSNPN, CDR2 SVGIG, per germline (reference sequence). This CDR3 is 14 amino acids long.

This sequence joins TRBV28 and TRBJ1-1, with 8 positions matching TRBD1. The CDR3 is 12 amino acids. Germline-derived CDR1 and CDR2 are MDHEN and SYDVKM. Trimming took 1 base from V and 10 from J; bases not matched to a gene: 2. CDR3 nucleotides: TGTGCCAGCAGTTTATCTGACAGGGGAGCTTTCTTT. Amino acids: CASSLSDRGAFF. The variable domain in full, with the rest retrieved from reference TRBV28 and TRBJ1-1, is DVKVTQSSRYLVKRTGEKVFLECVQDMDHENMFWYRQDPGLGLRLIYFSYDVKMKEKGDIPEGYSVSREKKERFSLILESASTNQTSMYLCASSLSDRGAFFGQGTRLTVV.

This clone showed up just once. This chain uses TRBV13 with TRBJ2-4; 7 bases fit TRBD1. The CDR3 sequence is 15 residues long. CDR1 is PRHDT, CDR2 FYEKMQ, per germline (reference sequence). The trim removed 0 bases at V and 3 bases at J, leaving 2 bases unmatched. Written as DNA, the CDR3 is TGTGCCAGCAGCTTAGGAGGGGGCGGCAAAAACATTCAGTACTTC. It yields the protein CASSLGGGGKNIQYF.

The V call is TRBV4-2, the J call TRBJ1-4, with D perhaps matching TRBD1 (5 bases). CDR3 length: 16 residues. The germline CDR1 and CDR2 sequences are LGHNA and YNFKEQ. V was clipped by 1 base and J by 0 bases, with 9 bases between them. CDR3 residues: CASSQGSGPTNEKLFF. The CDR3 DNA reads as TGTGCCAGCAGCCAAGGGTCAGGGCCAACTAATGAAAAACTGTTTTTT.

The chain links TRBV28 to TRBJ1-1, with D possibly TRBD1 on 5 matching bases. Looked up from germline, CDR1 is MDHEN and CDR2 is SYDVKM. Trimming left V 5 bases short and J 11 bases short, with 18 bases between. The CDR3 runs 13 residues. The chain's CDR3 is CASSTGGPRMAFF. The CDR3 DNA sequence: TGTGCCAGCAGTACGGGGGGTCCGCGTATGGCTTTCTTT.

CDR3 nucleotide sequence: TGTGCCAGCTCGCCTAGCGGGAGCAATGAGCAGTTCTTC. Its protein is CASSPSGSNEQFF. The V call is TRBV27, the J call TRBJ2-1; 10 bases line up with TRBD2. V lost 8 bases to trimming and J lost 6 bases; unmatched junction nucleotides: 4. The V gene's germline CDR1 is MNHEY and CDR2 SMNVEV (reference sequence). This CDR3 comprises 13 residues.

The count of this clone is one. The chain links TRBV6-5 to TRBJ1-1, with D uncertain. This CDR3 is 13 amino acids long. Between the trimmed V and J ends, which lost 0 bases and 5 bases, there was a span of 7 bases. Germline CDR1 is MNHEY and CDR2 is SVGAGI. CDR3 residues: CASSYSRVTEAFF. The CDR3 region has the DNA TGTGCCAGCAGTTACTCGAGGGTTACTGAAGCTTTCTTT.

CDR3 in DNA: TGTGCCAGCAGTTCGGGACAGGGGAATTCACCCCTCCACTTT. Protein product: CASSSGQGNSPLHF. The gene calls are TRBV6-5 and TRBJ1-6; TRBD1 matches at 10 bases. CDR3 length: 14 amino acids. Per germline, CDR1 MNHEY and CDR2 SVGAGI. The junction had 1 base not matched to a gene; V was cut back by 4 bases and J by 7 bases.

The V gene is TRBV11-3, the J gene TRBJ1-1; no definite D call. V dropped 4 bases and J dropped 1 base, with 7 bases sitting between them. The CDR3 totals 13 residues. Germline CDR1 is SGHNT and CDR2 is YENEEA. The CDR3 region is CASSSNTNTEAFF. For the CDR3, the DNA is TGTGCCAGCAGCTCGAACACGAACACTGAAGCTTTCTTT.

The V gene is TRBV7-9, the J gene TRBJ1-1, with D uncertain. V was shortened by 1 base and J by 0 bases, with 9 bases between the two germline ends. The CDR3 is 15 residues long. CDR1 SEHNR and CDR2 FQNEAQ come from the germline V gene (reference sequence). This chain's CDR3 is CASSLERGLNTEAFF. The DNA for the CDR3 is TGTGCCAGCAGCTTAGAGAGAGGCCTGAACACTGAAGCTTTCTTT.

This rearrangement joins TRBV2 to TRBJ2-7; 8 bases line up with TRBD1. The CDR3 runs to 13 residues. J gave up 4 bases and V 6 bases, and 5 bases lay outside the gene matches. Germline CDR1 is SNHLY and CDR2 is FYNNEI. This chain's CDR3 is CASRVQGAYEQYF. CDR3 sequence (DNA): TGTGCCAGCAGGGTTCAGGGGGCGTACGAGCAGTACTTC.

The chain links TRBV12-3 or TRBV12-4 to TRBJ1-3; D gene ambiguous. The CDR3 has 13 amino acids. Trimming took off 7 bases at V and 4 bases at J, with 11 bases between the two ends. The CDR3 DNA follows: TGTGCCAGCACGGGGATTGCGGGAAACACCATATATTTT. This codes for CASTGIAGNTIYF.

The DNA of the CDR3 is TGTGCCAGCAGAGTTCCCCAGACAGGGCTCGGCTACACCTTC. Its translation: CASRVPQTGLGYTF. The chain uses TRBV28 and TRBJ1-2; 7 bases agree with TRBD1. V shed 6 bases and J 8 bases; nucleotides not matched to a gene: 12. Per the germline V gene, CDR1 is MDHEN and CDR2 is SYDVKM. This CDR3 contains 14 residues.

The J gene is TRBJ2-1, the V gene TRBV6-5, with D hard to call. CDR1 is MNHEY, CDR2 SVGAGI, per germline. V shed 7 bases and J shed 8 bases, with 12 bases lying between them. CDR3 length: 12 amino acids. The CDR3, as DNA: TGTGCCAGCAAGTCTAGTCCCCATGAGCAGTTCTTC. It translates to CASKSSPHEQFF.

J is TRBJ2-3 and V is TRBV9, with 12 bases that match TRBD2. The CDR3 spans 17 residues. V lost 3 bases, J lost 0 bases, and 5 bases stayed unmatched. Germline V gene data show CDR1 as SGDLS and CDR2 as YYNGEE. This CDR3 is CASSAGGTSGSTDTQYF. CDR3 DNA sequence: TGTGCCAGCAGCGCCGGAGGGACTAGCGGGAGCACAGATACGCAGTATTTT.

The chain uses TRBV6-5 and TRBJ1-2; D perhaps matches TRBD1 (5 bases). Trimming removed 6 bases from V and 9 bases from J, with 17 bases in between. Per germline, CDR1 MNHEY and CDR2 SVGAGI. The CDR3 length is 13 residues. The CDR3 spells CASSTRQTPSYTF. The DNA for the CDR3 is TGTGCCAGCAGCACCAGACAGACTCCCAGCTACACCTTC.